This TCR beta chain was captured in a study of cytomegalovirus exposure and HLA in healthy donors. Study in general: Unique TCRs numbering roughly 85 million, obtained from HLA-typed donors, made up an early data release.

General study points: Specificity for CMV antigens was confirmed in vitro for three of the CMV-associated chains. The analysis excluded some indistinguishable V segments, including TRBV6-2 and TRBV6-3. Sequencing probably produced one cluster of sequence variants that were highly shared.

Trimming left V 8 bases short and J 2 bases short, with 9 bases between. This CDR3 has 12 amino acids. Germline assignment: CDR1 SEHNR and CDR2 FQNEAQ (reference sequence). About this clone itself: The antigen is unknown.

The study ran its PCR with 60 Vbeta and 13 Jbeta primers. Sequencing used immunoSEQ multiplex PCR; TCRdb keeps in-frame clones, though not all of them. This sample contains approximately 50,000 clones. The chain carries TRBV7-9 and TRBJ1-1; D perhaps matches TRBD1 (5 bases). This clonotype originated in a female donor in good health and CMV-seronegative. Sequenced: PBMCs. The CDR3 nucleotides are TGTGCCAGCCGACAGCGTAACACTGAAGCTTTCTTT. Protein product: CASRQRNTEAFF.